These T cell receptor beta chains were read from a single sample in a study of blood T cell repertoires in COVID-19. Measured with immunoSEQ multiplex PCR; TCRdb has only the in-frame clones, and not every one. The data hold approximately 210,000 clones, with about nine tenths observed a single time. Sequenced: peripheral blood. These TCRs come from a woman in her thirties or forties with acute or convalescent COVID-19. Each CDR3 is given with its conserved first and last residue. D genes are given only for firm matches. Only some rows state a clone size, as once, few, many or a class for expanded clones.

CDR3nt: TGTGCCAGCAGCGCGGGACAGGTAGGCGGCTACACCTTC
CDR3aa: CASSAGQVGGYTF
j_gene: TRBJ1-2
v_gene: TRBV9
d_gene: TRBD1
abundance: few

CDR3nt: TGTGCCAGTACCCCGGGACAGGGTAATCAGCCCCAGCATTTT
CDR3aa: CASTPGQGNQPQHF
j_gene: TRBJ1-5
v_gene: TRBV19
d_gene: TRBD1
abundance: .

CDR3nt: TGTGCCAGCTCACCACCGACCGGGGGAGGGAGCACTGAAGCTTTCTTT
CDR3aa: CASSPPTGGGSTEAFF
j_gene: TRBJ1-1
v_gene: TRBV18
d_gene: .
abundance: .

CDR3nt: TGTGCCAGCAGTTCGGAAGAGACCCAGTACTTC
CDR3aa: CASSSEETQYF
j_gene: TRBJ2-5
v_gene: TRBV12-3/TRBV12-4
d_gene: .
abundance: .

CDR3nt: TGCGCCAGCAAGAACCCTGTCGGCTCTGGGGCCAACGTCCTGACTTTC
CDR3aa: CASKNPVGSGANVLTF
j_gene: TRBJ2-6
v_gene: TRBV5-1
d_gene: .
abundance: .

CDR3nt: TGTGCCAGCAGTGGGGGCGGACCGGATACGCAGTATTTT
CDR3aa: CASSGGGPDTQYF
j_gene: TRBJ2-3
v_gene: TRBV2
d_gene: .
abundance: few

CDR3nt: TGTGCCAGCAGTGAATTTGGGTGGGAGCTGCATGGCTACACCTTC
CDR3aa: CASSEFGWELHGYTF
j_gene: TRBJ1-2
v_gene: TRBV6-1
d_gene: .
abundance: once

CDR3nt: TGCGCCAGCAGCTTACGCGGACTGCCCAACGCCTATGGCTACACCTTC
CDR3aa: CASSLRGLPNAYGYTF
j_gene: TRBJ1-2
v_gene: TRBV5-1
d_gene: .
abundance: .

CDR3nt: TGTGCCAGCAGCCAAGGGTGGGAGTATGGCTACACCTTC
CDR3aa: CASSQGWEYGYTF
j_gene: TRBJ1-2
v_gene: TRBV3-1/TRBV3-2
d_gene: .
abundance: .

CDR3nt: TGTGCCAGCAGTGACAGGGAAAATGAAAAACTGTTTTTT
CDR3aa: CASSDRENEKLFF
j_gene: TRBJ1-4
v_gene: TRBV6-1
d_gene: .
abundance: .

CDR3nt: TGTGCCTGGAGTGCACCCCCCGCAGGGAACTATGGCTACACCTTC
CDR3aa: CAWSAPPAGNYGYTF
j_gene: TRBJ1-2
v_gene: TRBV30
d_gene: .
abundance: .

CDR3nt: TGTGCCAGCACCACCGGGACAGGGGATGTCGGGGAGCTGTTTTTT
CDR3aa: CASTTGTGDVGELFF
j_gene: TRBJ2-2
v_gene: TRBV25-1
d_gene: TRBD1
abundance: .

CDR3nt: TGTGCCAGCAGCCGATTAGAATTGGATGGCTACACCTTC
CDR3aa: CASSRLELDGYTF
j_gene: TRBJ1-2
v_gene: TRBV3-1/TRBV3-2
d_gene: .
abundance: few

CDR3nt: TGCAGTGCTAGTATGTCGAGGAACACTGAAGCTTTCTTT
CDR3aa: CSASMSRNTEAFF
j_gene: TRBJ1-1
v_gene: TRBV20-1
d_gene: .
abundance: .

CDR3nt: TGTGCCAGCAGTGAAAGAGGGGACAGGGATTATGGCTACACCTTC
CDR3aa: CASSERGDRDYGYTF
j_gene: TRBJ1-2
v_gene: TRBV2
d_gene: TRBD1
abundance: .

CDR3nt: TGTGCCAGCAGCCCATACGAACGCATGGACAGGGGTTCACCCCTCCACTTT
CDR3aa: CASSPYERMDRGSPLHF
j_gene: TRBJ1-6
v_gene: TRBV9
d_gene: TRBD1
abundance: .

CDR3nt: TGTGCCAGTAGCCTTTTGCCTTTCCGGGACAGGGCAGATACGCAGTATTTT
CDR3aa: CASSLLPFRDRADTQYF
j_gene: TRBJ2-3
v_gene: TRBV19
d_gene: TRBD1
abundance: .

CDR3nt: TGTGCCAGCAGGGCCCTAACAGGGGGGAGAGAAAAACTGTTTTTT
CDR3aa: CASRALTGGREKLFF
j_gene: TRBJ1-4
v_gene: TRBV2
d_gene: TRBD1
abundance: .

CDR3nt: TGCGCCAGCAGCTTGGCGGGGGACGTACAAGAGACCCAGTACTTC
CDR3aa: CASSLAGDVQETQYF
j_gene: TRBJ2-5
v_gene: TRBV5-1
d_gene: .
abundance: .

CDR3nt: TGTGCCAGCAGCCAAAGGCCACAGGCGAACCTCCACTTT
CDR3aa: CASSQRPQANLHF
j_gene: TRBJ1-6
v_gene: TRBV3-1/TRBV3-2
d_gene: .
abundance: .

CDR3nt: TGTGCCAGCAGTCTACAGGGAGGCACAGATACGCAGTATTTT
CDR3aa: CASSLQGGTDTQYF
j_gene: TRBJ2-3
v_gene: TRBV6-5
d_gene: .
abundance: .

CDR3nt: TGTGCCAGTGACCCGGGGGGGATCAATCAGCCCCAGCATTTT
CDR3aa: CASDPGGINQPQHF
j_gene: TRBJ1-5
v_gene: TRBV19
d_gene: .
abundance: .

CDR3nt: TGTGCCAGCAGTTTAAAGACAGGATCCCTTTACAATGAGCAGTTCTTC
CDR3aa: CASSLKTGSLYNEQFF
j_gene: TRBJ2-1
v_gene: TRBV27
d_gene: .
abundance: .

CDR3nt: TGTGCCAGCCGAACAGGGGATCGAGGCTACACCTTC
CDR3aa: CASRTGDRGYTF
j_gene: TRBJ1-2
v_gene: TRBV9
d_gene: TRBD1
abundance: .

CDR3nt: TGTGCCTGGCTTCCAGCTGGAAACACCATATATTTT
CDR3aa: CAWLPAGNTIYF
j_gene: TRBJ1-3
v_gene: TRBV30
d_gene: .
abundance: few

CDR3nt: TGCAGCGTTTCAATATCCACTTCCGGGCAGCCCCAGCATTTT
CDR3aa: CSVSISTSGQPQHF
j_gene: TRBJ1-5
v_gene: TRBV29-1
d_gene: .
abundance: .

CDR3nt: TGTGCCAGCAGCTTATCCTCGGGGGGTAGCACCTACAATGAGCAGTTCTTC
CDR3aa: CASSLSSGGSTYNEQFF
j_gene: TRBJ2-1
v_gene: TRBV11-2
d_gene: TRBD2
abundance: .

CDR3nt: TGCGCCAGCAGCTCCCTCCCCGGCGCTAGCGGGGGACGAAATACGCAGTATTTT
CDR3aa: CASSSLPGASGGRNTQYF
j_gene: TRBJ2-3
v_gene: TRBV4-1
d_gene: TRBD2
abundance: .

CDR3nt: TGTGCCAGCAGCCCTTGGACAGGGGATACTGAAGCTTTCTTT
CDR3aa: CASSPWTGDTEAFF
j_gene: TRBJ1-1
v_gene: TRBV7-2
d_gene: TRBD1
abundance: .

CDR3nt: TGTGCCAGCAGCCAAGAGGTAGGGGGACGGGATGGCTACACCTTC
CDR3aa: CASSQEVGGRDGYTF
j_gene: TRBJ1-2
v_gene: TRBV3-1/TRBV3-2
d_gene: .
abundance: .

CDR3nt: TGTGCCAGCAGCGTAAACTCCTACACCGGGGAGCTGTTTTTT
CDR3aa: CASSVNSYTGELFF
j_gene: TRBJ2-2
v_gene: TRBV9
d_gene: .
abundance: .

CDR3nt: TGCGCCAGCAGCCAAGGTGTATCGGGTTATAGCAATCAGCCCCAGCATTTT
CDR3aa: CASSQGVSGYSNQPQHF
j_gene: TRBJ1-5
v_gene: TRBV4-1
d_gene: .
abundance: .

CDR3nt: TGCGCCAGCAGCCAATGGGACAGGAATGAAAAACTGTTTTTT
CDR3aa: CASSQWDRNEKLFF
j_gene: TRBJ1-4
v_gene: TRBV4-1
d_gene: TRBD1
abundance: once

CDR3nt: TGTGCCAGCAGCGCTGTACTAGCGGGGGGCCAAAGTGGCAAGCAGTTCTTC
CDR3aa: CASSAVLAGGQSGKQFF
j_gene: TRBJ2-1
v_gene: TRBV9
d_gene: TRBD2
abundance: .

CDR3nt: TGTGCCAGCAAACCTCCGACAGTTAGCATGAACACTGAAGCTTTCTTT
CDR3aa: CASKPPTVSMNTEAFF
j_gene: TRBJ1-1
v_gene: TRBV25-1
d_gene: .
abundance: few

CDR3nt: TGCGCCAGCAGCCAACCCAGAACAGGGCCTAACTATGGCTACACCTTC
CDR3aa: CASSQPRTGPNYGYTF
j_gene: TRBJ1-2
v_gene: TRBV4-1
d_gene: .
abundance: .

CDR3nt: TGTGCCAGCACCACCCCGGGCGGGGGCCCAGATACGCAGTATTTT
CDR3aa: CASTTPGGGPDTQYF
j_gene: TRBJ2-3
v_gene: TRBV2
d_gene: .
abundance: .

CDR3nt: TGTGCCAGTAGTGGGGCTTTGAACACTGAAGCTTTCTTT
CDR3aa: CASSGALNTEAFF
j_gene: TRBJ1-1
v_gene: TRBV19
d_gene: .
abundance: .

CDR3nt: TGTGCCAGTAGTCCGGGACTAGCGGGGGCCCACACCGGGGAGCTGTTTTTT
CDR3aa: CASSPGLAGAHTGELFF
j_gene: TRBJ2-2
v_gene: TRBV19
d_gene: TRBD2
abundance: few

CDR3nt: TGTGCCAGCAGAGATTATCAACAGGGGGTCACTGAAGCTTTCTTT
CDR3aa: CASRDYQQGVTEAFF
j_gene: TRBJ1-1
v_gene: TRBV27
d_gene: TRBD1
abundance: .

CDR3nt: TGCGCCAGCAGCCCTGGGCCCAGGGGGCGGGTAACTGAAGCTTTCTTT
CDR3aa: CASSPGPRGRVTEAFF
j_gene: TRBJ1-1
v_gene: TRBV4-1
d_gene: TRBD1
abundance: .

CDR3nt: TGTGCCAGCAGCTTAGGTAGCCCGGCCGAGACCCAGTACTTC
CDR3aa: CASSLGSPAETQYF
j_gene: TRBJ2-5
v_gene: TRBV5-6
d_gene: .
abundance: .